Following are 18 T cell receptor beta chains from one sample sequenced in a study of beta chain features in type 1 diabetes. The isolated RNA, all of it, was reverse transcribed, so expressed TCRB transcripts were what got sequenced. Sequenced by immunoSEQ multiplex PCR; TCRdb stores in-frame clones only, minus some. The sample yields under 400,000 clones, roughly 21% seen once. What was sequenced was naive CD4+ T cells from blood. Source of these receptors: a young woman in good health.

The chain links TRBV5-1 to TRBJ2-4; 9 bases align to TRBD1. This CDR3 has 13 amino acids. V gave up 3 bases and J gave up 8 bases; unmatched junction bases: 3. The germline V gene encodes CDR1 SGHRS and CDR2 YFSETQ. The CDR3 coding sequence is TGCGCCAGCAGCTCGGGACAGGGATACATTCAGTACTTC. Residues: CASSSGQGYIQYF.

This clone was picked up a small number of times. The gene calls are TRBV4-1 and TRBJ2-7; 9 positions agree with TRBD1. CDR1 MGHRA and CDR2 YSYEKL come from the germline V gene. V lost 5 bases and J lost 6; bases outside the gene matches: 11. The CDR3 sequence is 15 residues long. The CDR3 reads CASSAVGQGALEQYF. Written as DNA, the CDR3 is TGCGCCAGCAGCGCTGTGGGACAGGGAGCCCTCGAGCAGTACTTC.

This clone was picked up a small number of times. The CDR3, as DNA: TGTGCCAGCAGTCCCCGGACACTGAGCAATCAGCCCCAGCATTTT. It yields the protein CASSPRTLSNQPQHF. The chain links TRBV27 to TRBJ1-5, with TRBD1 as a possible D gene (5 bases). The V and J ends lost 5 bases and 1 base respectively, with 12 bases between them. The CDR3 has 15 residues. The germline V gene has CDR1 MNHEY and CDR2 SMNVEV (reference sequence).

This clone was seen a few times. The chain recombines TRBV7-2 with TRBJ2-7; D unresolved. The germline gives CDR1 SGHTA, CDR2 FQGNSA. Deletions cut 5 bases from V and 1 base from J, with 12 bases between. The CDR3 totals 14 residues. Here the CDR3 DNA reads TGTGCCAGCAGCCAGGTGGTCAGTTCCTACGAGCAGTACTTC. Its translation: CASSQVVSSYEQYF.

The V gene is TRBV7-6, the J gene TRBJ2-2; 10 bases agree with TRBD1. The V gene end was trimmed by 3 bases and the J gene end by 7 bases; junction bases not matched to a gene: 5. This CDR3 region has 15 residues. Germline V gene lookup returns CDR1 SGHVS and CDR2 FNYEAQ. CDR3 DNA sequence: TGTGCCAGCAGCTTGCCGGGACAGGGGTACGGGGAGCTGTTTTTT. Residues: CASSLPGQGYGELFF.

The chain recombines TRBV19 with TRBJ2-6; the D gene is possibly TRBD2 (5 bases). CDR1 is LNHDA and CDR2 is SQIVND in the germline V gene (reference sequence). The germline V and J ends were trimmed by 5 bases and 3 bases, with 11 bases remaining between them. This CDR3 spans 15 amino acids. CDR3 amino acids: CASSLHRDGANVLTF. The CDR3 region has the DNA TGTGCCAGTAGTCTCCATCGGGATGGGGCCAACGTCCTGACTTTC.

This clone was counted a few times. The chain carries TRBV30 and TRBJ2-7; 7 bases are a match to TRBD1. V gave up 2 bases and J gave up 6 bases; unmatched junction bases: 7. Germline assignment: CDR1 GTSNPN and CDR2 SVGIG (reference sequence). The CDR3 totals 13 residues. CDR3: CAWSPPTGIEQYF. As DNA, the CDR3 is TGTGCCTGGAGTCCTCCGACAGGGATCGAGCAGTACTTC.

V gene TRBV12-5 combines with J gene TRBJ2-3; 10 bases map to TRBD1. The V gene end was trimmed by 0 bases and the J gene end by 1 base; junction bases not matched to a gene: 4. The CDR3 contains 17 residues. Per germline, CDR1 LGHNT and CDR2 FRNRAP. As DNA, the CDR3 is TGTGCTAGTGGTTTGGTACTGGGGACAGGGGGCACAGATACGCAGTATTTT. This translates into CASGLVLGTGGTDTQYF.

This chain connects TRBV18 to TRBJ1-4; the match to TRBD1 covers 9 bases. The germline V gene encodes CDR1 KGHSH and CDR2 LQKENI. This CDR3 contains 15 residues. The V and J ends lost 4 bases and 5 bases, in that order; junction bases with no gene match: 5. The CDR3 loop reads CASSLRDRDNEKLFF. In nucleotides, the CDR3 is TGTGCCAGCTCACTACGGGACAGGGACAATGAAAAACTGTTTTTT. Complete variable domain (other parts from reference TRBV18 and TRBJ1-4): NAGVMQNPRHLVRRRGQEARLRCSPMKGHSHVYWYRQLPEEGLKFMVYLQKENIIDESGMPKERFSAEFPKEGPSILRIQQVVRGDSAAYFCASSLRDRDNEKLFFGSGTQLSVL.

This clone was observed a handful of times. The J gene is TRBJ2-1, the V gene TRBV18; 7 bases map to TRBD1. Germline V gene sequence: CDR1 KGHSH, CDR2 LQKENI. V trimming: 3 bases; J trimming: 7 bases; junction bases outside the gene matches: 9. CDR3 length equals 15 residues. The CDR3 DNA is TGTGCCAGCTCACCGGGACAGTCTGGCCCAAATGAGCAGTTCTTC. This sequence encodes CASSPGQSGPNEQFF.

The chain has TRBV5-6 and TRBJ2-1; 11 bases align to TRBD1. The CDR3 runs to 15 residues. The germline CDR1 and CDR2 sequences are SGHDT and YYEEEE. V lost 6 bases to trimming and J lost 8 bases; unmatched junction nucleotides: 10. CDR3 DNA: TGTGCCAGCATCCTACTTCGGACAGGGGGCGATGAGCAGTTCTTC. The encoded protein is CASILLRTGGDEQFF.

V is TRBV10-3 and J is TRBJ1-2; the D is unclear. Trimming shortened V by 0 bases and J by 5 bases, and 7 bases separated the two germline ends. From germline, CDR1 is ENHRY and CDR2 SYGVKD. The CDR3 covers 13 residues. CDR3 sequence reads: CAISESGSYGYTF. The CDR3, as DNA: TGTGCCATCAGTGAGTCGGGGAGTTATGGCTACACCTTC.

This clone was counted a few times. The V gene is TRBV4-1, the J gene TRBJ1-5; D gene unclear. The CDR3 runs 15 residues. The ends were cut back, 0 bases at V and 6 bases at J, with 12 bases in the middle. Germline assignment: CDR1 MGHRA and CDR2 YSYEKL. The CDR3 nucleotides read TGCGCCAGCAGCCAAGAATCCCGGGGAGGTCAGCCCCAGCATTTT. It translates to CASSQESRGGQPQHF.

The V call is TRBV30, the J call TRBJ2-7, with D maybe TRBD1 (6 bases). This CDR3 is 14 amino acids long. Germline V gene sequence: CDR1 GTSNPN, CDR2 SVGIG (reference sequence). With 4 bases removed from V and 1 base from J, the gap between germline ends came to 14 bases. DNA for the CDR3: TGTGCCTGGACTTCGACAGGTATATCCTACGAGCAGTACTTC. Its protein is CAWTSTGISYEQYF.

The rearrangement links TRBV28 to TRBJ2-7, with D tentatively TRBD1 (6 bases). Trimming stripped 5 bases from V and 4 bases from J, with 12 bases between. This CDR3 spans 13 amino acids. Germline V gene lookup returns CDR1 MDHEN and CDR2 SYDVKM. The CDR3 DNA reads TGTGCCAGCAGTCGCGGACAGAGGTACGAGCAGTACTTC. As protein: CASSRGQRYEQYF.

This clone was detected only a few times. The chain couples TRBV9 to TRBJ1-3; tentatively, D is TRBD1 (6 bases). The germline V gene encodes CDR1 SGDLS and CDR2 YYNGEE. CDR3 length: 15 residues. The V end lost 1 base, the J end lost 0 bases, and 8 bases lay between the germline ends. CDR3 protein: CASSVTGNSGNTIYF. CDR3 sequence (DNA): TGTGCCAGCAGCGTAACAGGGAACTCTGGAAACACCATATATTTT.

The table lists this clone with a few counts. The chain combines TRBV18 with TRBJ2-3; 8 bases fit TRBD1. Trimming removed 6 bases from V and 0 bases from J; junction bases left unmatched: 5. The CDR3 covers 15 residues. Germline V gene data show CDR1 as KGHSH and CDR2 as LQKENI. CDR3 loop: CASSPDRGSTDTQYF. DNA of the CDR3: TGTGCCAGCTCTCCCGACAGGGGAAGCACAGATACGCAGTATTTT. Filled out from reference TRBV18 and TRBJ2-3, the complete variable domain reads NAGVMQNPRHLVRRRGQEARLRCSPMKGHSHVYWYRQLPEEGLKFMVYLQKENIIDESGMPKERFSAEFPKEGPSILRIQQVVRGDSAAYFCASSPDRGSTDTQYFGPGTRLTVL.

The CDR3 reads CAIRLGGTGELFF. The CDR3 bases are TGTGCCATACGATTGGGGGGTACCGGGGAGCTGTTTTTT. The J gene is TRBJ2-2, the V gene TRBV10-3, with D maybe TRBD2 (6 bases). Germline CDR1 reads ENHRY; CDR2 reads SYGVKD. This CDR3 comprises 13 residues. V gave up 9 bases and J gave up 5 bases, with 13 bases separating them.